This T cell receptor beta chain was sequenced for a study of blood T cells in healthy people across ages. A J-beta primer mix and a sample-barcoded 5' primer were used in a second PCR of roughly 6 to 12 cycles. In TCRdb, the 5' RACE reads were re-called with MiXCR into one record per CDR3 protein. Here the sample spans some 850,000 distinct CDR3 sequences, around 25% being singletons. The CDR3 loop spans 13 amino acids. Trimming stripped 6 bases from V and 6 bases from J, with 13 bases between. Germline loops: CDR1 MNHEY, CDR2 SVGEGT. The sample was also linked to a second study, of T cells of mothers and their children. That source reports: RNA extracted was entirely used for cDNA synthesis, roughly 1.4 ug per 15 ul. It was through the M1S primer of the second PCR that sample barcodes and 2-4 random nucleotides were added.

The chain uses TRBV6-2 or TRBV6-3 and TRBJ2-3; D is uncertain. This receptor was obtained from a boy younger than 18 in good health. Sequencing used blood. The CDR3 region has the DNA TGTGCCAGCAGACCCATGCTCGGGGATACGCAGTATTTT. Protein product: CASRPMLGDTQYF.